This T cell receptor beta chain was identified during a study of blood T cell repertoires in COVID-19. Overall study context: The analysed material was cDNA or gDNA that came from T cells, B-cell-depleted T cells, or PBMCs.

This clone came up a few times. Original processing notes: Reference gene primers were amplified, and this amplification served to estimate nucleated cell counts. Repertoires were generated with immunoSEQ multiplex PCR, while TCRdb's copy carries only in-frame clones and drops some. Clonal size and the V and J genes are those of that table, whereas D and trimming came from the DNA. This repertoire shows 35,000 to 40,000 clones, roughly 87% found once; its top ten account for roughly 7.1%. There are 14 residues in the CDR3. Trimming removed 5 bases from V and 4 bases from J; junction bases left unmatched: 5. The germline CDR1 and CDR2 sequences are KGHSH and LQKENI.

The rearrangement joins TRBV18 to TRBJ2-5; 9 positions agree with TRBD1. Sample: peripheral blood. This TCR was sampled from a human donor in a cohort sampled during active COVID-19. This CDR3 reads CASSAQGATETQYF. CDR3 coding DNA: TGTGCCAGCTCAGCACAGGGGGCCACAGAGACCCAGTACTTC.